The 21 T cell receptor beta chains below all came from one sample that was sequenced in a study of human T cells and chemical hapten exposure. Time point described: pre-sensitization, week 0. This sample's treatment: therapeutic diphenylcyclopropenone sensitization with weekly scalp DPC. TCRdb analysed the RACE reads with MiXCR anew, one entry per CDR3 protein. The sample lists fewer than 70,000 distinct CDR3 sequences, around 7% occurring once. Specimen: whole blood, collected in connection with sensitization to the hapten diphenylcyclopropenone (DPC). The source of these receptors is a woman aged 25 to 39 with alopecia areata. Some clones in this sample may be carry-over from other donors' samples.

Ten or more counts support this clonotype. This sequence joins TRBV5-1 and TRBJ1-2, with 7 nucleotides matching TRBD1. Trimming cost V 3 bases and J 8 bases; bases outside gene matches: 13. This CDR3 is 15 amino acids long. CDR1 SGHRS and CDR2 YFSETQ come from the germline V gene. The CDR3 sequence is CASSSGTTTGYGYTF. DNA for the CDR3: TGCGCCAGCAGCTCCGGGACGACGACAGGGTACGGCTACACCTTC. Supplemented by reference TRBV5-1 and TRBJ1-2, the full variable domain reads KAGVTQTPRYLIKTRGQQVTLSCSPISGHRSVSWYQQTPGQGLQFLFEYFSETQRNKGNFPGRFSGRQFSNSRSEMNVSTLELGDSALYLCASSSGTTTGYGYTFGSGTRLTVV.

This clonotype was detected ten times or more. The gene calls are TRBV20-1 and TRBJ1-4; D is undetermined. Trimming took off 3 bases at V and 10 bases at J, with 12 bases between the two ends. Germline V CDR1 and CDR2: DFQATT, SNEGSKA (reference sequence). The CDR3 sequence is 12 residues long. The CDR3 DNA reads TGCAGTGCTAGTTTGCAGGAAGGAAAACTGTTTTTT. Translating it yields CSASLQEGKLFF.

This clonotype was found many times. The chain combines TRBV20-1 with TRBJ2-3; D unclear. Trimming removed 3 bases at V and 0 bases at J, with 10 bases between. Germline-derived CDR1 and CDR2 are DFQATT and SNEGSKA (reference sequence). This CDR3 has 14 amino acids. The CDR3: CSASFTSSTDTQYF. CDR3 DNA: TGCAGTGCTAGTTTCACCTCTAGCACAGATACGCAGTATTTT.

This clonotype has a count of ten or more. The chain couples TRBV7-8 to TRBJ1-1, with TRBD1 matching over 9 bases. This CDR3 is built from 13 residues. With 5 bases clipped from V and 5 bases from J, the junction kept 3 bases outside the gene matches. CDR1 and CDR2 from the germline V gene are SGHVS and FQNEAQ. The CDR3 sequence: CASSPGQGTEAFF. The CDR3 nucleotides are TGTGCCAGCAGCCCGGGACAGGGTACTGAAGCTTTCTTT.

This clonotype was seen repeatedly, ten times or more. This sequence joins TRBV20-1 and TRBJ1-5; D gene uncertain. The CDR3 has 14 amino acids. Germline assignment: CDR1 DFQATT and CDR2 SNEGSKA (reference sequence). With 1 base removed from V and 4 bases from J, the gap between germline ends came to 11 bases. CDR3 nucleotides: TGCAGTGCTAGAGTCTCCGTGCCGAATCAGCCCCAGCATTTT. Translation gives CSARVSVPNQPQHF.

This clonotype was recorded at least ten times. The chain couples TRBV29-1 to TRBJ2-1; D is possibly TRBD2 (5 bases). The CDR3 length is 14 residues. Germline CDR1 and CDR2: SQVTM and ANQGSEA. The V end lost 4 bases, the J end lost 1 base, and 11 bases lay between the germline ends. The CDR3 DNA is TGCAGCGTTGTTTATGGCGGGTCCTACAATGAGCAGTTCTTC. This encodes CSVVYGGSYNEQFF.

This clonotype came up many times. The rearrangement links TRBV12-3 or TRBV12-4 to TRBJ1-1, with a tentative D call TRBD1 (6 bases). The CDR3 has 14 amino acids. V lost 3 bases to trimming and J lost 2 bases, with 10 bases between them. This CDR3 is CASSFSGANTEAFF. Here the CDR3 DNA reads TGTGCCAGCAGTTTCTCGGGGGCTAACACTGAAGCTTTCTTT.

There are a few counts of this clonotype. The V call is TRBV20-1, the J call TRBJ1-5; 8 bases agree with TRBD1. Germline assignment: CDR1 DFQATT and CDR2 SNEGSKA (reference sequence). J lost 4 bases, V lost 6 bases, and 2 bases had no gene match. CDR3 length: 12 residues. CDR3 coding DNA: TGCAGTGCAGACAGGGGAAATCAGCCCCAGCATTTT. Residues: CSADRGNQPQHF.

This clonotype was recorded at least ten times. The V and J genes are TRBV5-5 and TRBJ2-7; 9 nucleotides match TRBD1. CDR1 SGHKS and CDR2 YYEKEE come from the germline V gene (reference sequence). This CDR3 is 17 amino acids long. The V gene end was trimmed by 2 bases and the J gene end by 4 bases; junction bases not matched to a gene: 13. In DNA, the CDR3 is TGTGCCAGCAGCTTCCTTCCCCTTGGACAGGGGTCTTACGAGCAGTACTTC. Its protein is CASSFLPLGQGSYEQYF.

This clonotype was detected many times. The chain is built from TRBV11-2 and TRBJ1-1, with D perhaps TRBD1 (6 bases). Trimming pared 1 base from V and 5 bases from J, leaving 14 bases between. Germline lookup yields CDR1 SGHAT and CDR2 FQNNGV. This CDR3 is built from 15 residues. For the CDR3, the DNA is TGTGCCAGCAGCTTAGGGGCAGGGGTGGGGACTGAAGCTTTCTTT. Translating it yields CASSLGAGVGTEAFF.

At least ten counts were recorded for this clonotype. CDR3 DNA: TGTGCCAGCAGCTTGAGGGCAGGGGTGCGAGAGACCCAGTACTTC. Translating gives CASSLRAGVRETQYF. The rearrangement links TRBV5-5 to TRBJ2-5; tentative D call: TRBD1 (6 bases). Germline CDR1 and CDR2: SGHKS and YYEKEE (reference sequence). Trimming took 1 base from V and 4 from J, leaving 14 bases between them. This CDR3 is 15 amino acids long.

This clonotype has a count of ten or more. This chain uses TRBV29-1 with TRBJ1-1; 8 positions agree with TRBD1. Trimming removed 6 bases from V and 3 bases from J; junction bases left unmatched: 12. CDR1 SQVTM and CDR2 ANQGSEA come from the germline V gene. The CDR3 contains 15 residues. The CDR3 region has the DNA TGCAGCGTATGGGGACAGGCGGCCTTTCACACTGAAGCTTTCTTT. It translates to CSVWGQAAFHTEAFF.

This clonotype was seen ten or more times. This sequence joins TRBV6-1 and TRBJ2-3, with TRBD1 matching 7 bases. Germline-derived CDR1 and CDR2 are MNHNS and SASEGT. Trimming took 2 bases from V and 0 from J; bases not matched to a gene: 2. This CDR3 contains 15 residues. The CDR3 protein is CASSELTGSTDTQYF. CDR3 DNA: TGTGCCAGCAGTGAATTGACAGGGAGCACAGATACGCAGTATTTT.

With regard to this clonotype: A much larger clone differs from this one at a single base, so this may be a read error. The J gene is TRBJ2-3, the V gene TRBV12-5; no firm D call. The CDR3 is 13 amino acids. Germline CDR1 reads LGHNT; CDR2 reads FRNRAP. Trimming left V 6 bases short and J 1 base short, with 8 bases between. This CDR3 is CASGLVCTDTQYF. DNA for the CDR3: TGTGCTAGTGGATTAGTATGCACAGATACGCAGTATTTT.

This clonotype came up many times. This chain joins TRBV10-1 and TRBJ1-2, with D maybe TRBD1 (5 bases). CDR3 size: 12 residues. Trimming removed 7 bases at V and 3 bases at J, with 9 bases between. Germline-derived CDR1 and CDR2 are WNHNN and SYGVQD (reference sequence). The CDR3, as DNA: TGCGCCAGCACTACAGGACACTATGGCTACACCTTC. Protein: CASTTGHYGYTF.

This clonotype was recorded many times. The chain uses TRBV6-5 and TRBJ1-1, with unresolved D. The CDR3 is 13 residues long. CDR1 is MNHEY, CDR2 SVGAGI, per germline. Trimming pared 8 bases from V and 4 bases from J, leaving 14 bases between. The CDR3, as DNA: TGTGCCAGCCAACTGGACGGCCTCACTGAAGCTTTCTTT. As protein: CASQLDGLTEAFF.

This clonotype was seen only a few times. The chain uses TRBV3-1 and TRBJ1-2; D not resolved. The V end lost 3 bases, the J end lost 3 bases, and 11 bases lay between the germline ends. This CDR3 region has 14 residues. CDR1 is LGHDT, CDR2 YNNKEL, per germline (reference sequence). CDR3 in amino acids: CASSQPGSHYGYTF. The DNA for the CDR3 is TGTGCCAGCAGCCAGCCCGGTTCTCACTATGGCTACACCTTC.

Only a few counts were recorded for this clonotype. The chain couples TRBV27 to TRBJ2-1, with a possible D match to TRBD1 (6 bases). Trimming took off 6 bases at V and 6 bases at J, with 12 bases between the two ends. Germline lookup yields CDR1 MNHEY and CDR2 SMNVEV (reference sequence). The CDR3 runs to 13 residues. The CDR3 region has the DNA TGTGCCAGCAGGACAGGAGCAATCAATGAGCAGTTCTTC. Translated: CASRTGAINEQFF.

V and J are TRBV30 and TRBJ1-1; maybe TRBD1 (5 bases). The CDR3 length is 15 residues. Trimming stripped 1 base from V and 0 bases from J, with 12 bases between. Germline lookup yields CDR1 GTSNPN and CDR2 SVGIG (reference sequence). Written as DNA, the CDR3 is TGTGCCTGGAGTGCACCTGACAGAATGAACACTGAAGCTTTCTTT. This sequence encodes CAWSAPDRMNTEAFF.

The chain links TRBV7-9 to TRBJ1-1, with 7 positions matching TRBD1. The CDR3 runs to 13 residues. Looked up from germline, CDR1 is SEHNR and CDR2 is FQNEAQ (reference sequence). The V segment lost 2 bases and the J segment 5 bases; nucleotides outside the gene matches: 2. CDR3 sequence: CASSLTGETEAFF. In DNA form, the CDR3 reads TGTGCCAGCAGCTTAACAGGGGAGACTGAAGCTTTCTTT. The full variable domain, with the rest looked up from reference TRBV7-9 and TRBJ1-1, is DTGVSQNPRHKITKRGQNVTFRCDPISEHNRLYWYRQTLGQGPEFLTYFQNEAQLEKSRLLSDRFSAERPKGSFSTLEIQRTEQGDSAMYLCASSLTGETEAFFGQGTRLTVV.

The table lists this clonotype with many counts. This chain joins TRBV5-6 and TRBJ2-6; D gene ambiguous. Germline CDR1 SGHDT, CDR2 YYEEEE. This CDR3 comprises 15 residues. Between the trimmed V and J ends, which lost 4 bases and 4 bases, there was a span of 12 bases. The CDR3 reads CASSPAGVGANVLTF. CDR3 nucleotide sequence: TGTGCCAGCAGCCCGGCTGGGGTAGGGGCCAACGTCCTGACTTTC.